Detailed here is one TCR beta chain. Clinical history reported by participants formed the basis on which cohorts were assigned. In Cohort 3, a recovered donor had either two negative PCRs, clearance, or symptom resolution. This sample stems from a study of blood T cell repertoires in COVID-19. Study-level information: Acute and convalescent COVID-19 samples came from the United States, Italy and Spain.

In the authors' methods: Scientists estimated how many nucleated cells there were by amplifying reference gene primers. Profiling relied on immunoSEQ multiplex PCR, and the TCRdb table lists in-frame clones only, not all of them. The DNA gave D and trimming, while V, J and clone size come from that table. This sample has a few hundred thousand clones; roughly 91% occur once, and the top ten carry less than 1.5%. The CDR3 runs 18 residues. Germline loops: CDR1 SGHKS, CDR2 YYEKEE (reference sequence). The V end was cut by 2 bases, the J end by 1 base, with 19 bases between. Source material: PBMCs or T cells enriched from blood (not recorded which). The receptor comes from a woman aged 18-29 years who had recovered from COVID-19. The chain has TRBV5-5 and TRBJ1-5, with a possible D match to TRBD1 (5 bases). The CDR3 DNA is TGTGCCAGCAGCTTCCGTCAGGGTTTAGGAAAGAGCAATCAGCCCCAGCATTTT. Translated: CASSFRQGLGKSNQPQHF.